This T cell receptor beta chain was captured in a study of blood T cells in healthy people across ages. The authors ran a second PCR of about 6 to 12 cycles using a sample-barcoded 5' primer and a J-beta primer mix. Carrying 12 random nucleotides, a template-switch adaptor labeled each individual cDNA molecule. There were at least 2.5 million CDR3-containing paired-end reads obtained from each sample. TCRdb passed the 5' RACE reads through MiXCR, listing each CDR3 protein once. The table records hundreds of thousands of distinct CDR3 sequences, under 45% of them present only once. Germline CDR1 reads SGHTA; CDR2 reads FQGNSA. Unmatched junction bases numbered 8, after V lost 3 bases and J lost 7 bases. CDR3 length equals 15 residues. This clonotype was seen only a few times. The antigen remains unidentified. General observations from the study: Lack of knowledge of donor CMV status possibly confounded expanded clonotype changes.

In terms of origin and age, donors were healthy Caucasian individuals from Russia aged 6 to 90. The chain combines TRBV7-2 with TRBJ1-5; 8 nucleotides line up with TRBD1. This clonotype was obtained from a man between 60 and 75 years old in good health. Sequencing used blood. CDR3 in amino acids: CASSFRTGKGQPQHF. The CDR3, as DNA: TGTGCCAGCAGCTTTAGGACAGGGAAGGGCCAGCCCCAGCATTTT.